This TCR beta chain was sequenced during a study of T-cell memory formation after mild COVID-19. Each CDR3 protein gets one entry after TCRdb re-called the 5' RACE reads with MiXCR. Among about 190,000 distinct CDR3 sequences listed, roughly 23% were seen once. The V and J ends lost 9 bases and 0 bases respectively, with 15 bases between them. This CDR3 is 15 amino acids long. CDR1 is KGHDR, CDR2 SFDVKD, per germline. The chain is built from TRBV24-1 and TRBJ2-3; no clear D gene. This receptor was identified in an adult woman who had mild COVID-19 (a few samples of this study predate the infection). Cell type and time point are not known. The specimen was PBMCs or a T cell subset sorted from them (not recorded which). The CDR3 nucleotides are TGTGCCACCTCCGGGTTCCCCACTAGCACAGATACGCAGTATTTT. The encoded protein is CATSGFPTSTDTQYF.